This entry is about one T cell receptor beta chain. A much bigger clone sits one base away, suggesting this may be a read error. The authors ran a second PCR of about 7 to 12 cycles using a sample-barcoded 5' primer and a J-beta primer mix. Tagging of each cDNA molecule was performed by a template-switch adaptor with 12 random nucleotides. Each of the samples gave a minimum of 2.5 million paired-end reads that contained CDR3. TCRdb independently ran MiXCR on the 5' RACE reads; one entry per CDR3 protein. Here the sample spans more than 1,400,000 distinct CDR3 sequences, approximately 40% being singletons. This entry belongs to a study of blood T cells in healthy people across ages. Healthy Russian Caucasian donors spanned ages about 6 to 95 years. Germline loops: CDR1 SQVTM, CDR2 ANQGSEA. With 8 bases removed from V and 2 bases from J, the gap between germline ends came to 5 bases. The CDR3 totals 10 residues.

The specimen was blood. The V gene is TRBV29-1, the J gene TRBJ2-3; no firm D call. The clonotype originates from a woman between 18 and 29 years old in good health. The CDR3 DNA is TGCAGCATTCTCACAGATACGCAGTATTTT. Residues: CSILTDTQYF.